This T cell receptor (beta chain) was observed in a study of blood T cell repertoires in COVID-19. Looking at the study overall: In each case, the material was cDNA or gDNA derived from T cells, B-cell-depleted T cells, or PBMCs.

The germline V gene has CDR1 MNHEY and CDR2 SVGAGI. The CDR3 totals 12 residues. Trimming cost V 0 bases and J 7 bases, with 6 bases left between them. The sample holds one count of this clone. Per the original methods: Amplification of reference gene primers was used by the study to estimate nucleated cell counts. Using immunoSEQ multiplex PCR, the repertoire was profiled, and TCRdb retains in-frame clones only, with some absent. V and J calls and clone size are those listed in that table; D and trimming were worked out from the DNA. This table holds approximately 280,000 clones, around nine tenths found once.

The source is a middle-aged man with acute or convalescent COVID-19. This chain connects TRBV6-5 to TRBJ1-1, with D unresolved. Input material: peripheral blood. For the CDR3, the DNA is TGTGCCAGCAGTTACTCGGTCGGTGAAGCTTTCTTT. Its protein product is CASSYSVGEAFF.